These 21 T cell receptor beta chains came from one sample sequenced in a study of T-cell reconstitution after alpha-beta-depleted transplantation in children. A library of TCRbeta sequences, prepared with unique molecular identifiers, was generated. MiXCR was run by TCRdb on the PCR reads, yielding one entry per CDR3 protein. This sample has roughly 670,000 distinct CDR3 sequences, with about an eighth found just once. This specimen consisted of PBMCs, obtained before TCRalphabeta/CD19-depleted stem cell transplant. The receptors come from a girl aged 2 to 10 with congenital amegakaryocytic thrombocytopenia, due to receive a stem cell transplant.

This clonotype occurred many times. The CDR3 protein is CASSFRTRPSADTQYF. The CDR3 coding sequence is TGCGCCAGCAGCTTTCGAACACGACCCTCGGCAGATACGCAGTATTTT. This rearrangement joins TRBV5-1 to TRBJ2-3; D uncertain. Trimming left V 2 bases short and J 4 bases short, with 17 bases between. Germline V gene sequence: CDR1 SGHRS, CDR2 YFSETQ. The CDR3 spans 16 residues. The full variable domain, in which reference TRBV5-1 and TRBJ2-3 provide the parts outside the CDR3, is KAGVTQTPRYLIKTRGQQVTLSCSPISGHRSVSWYQQTPGQGLQFLFEYFSETQRNKGNFPGRFSGRQFSNSRSEMNVSTLELGDSALYLCASSFRTRPSADTQYFGPGTRLTVL.

This chain joins TRBV7-3 and TRBJ1-1; no reliable D call. Germline CDR1 and CDR2: SGHTA and FQGTGA. V was cut by 4 bases and J by 5 bases, with 14 bases left in between. This CDR3 has 14 amino acids. The CDR3 here is CASSSDGYGTEAFF. The CDR3 DNA follows: TGTGCCAGCAGCTCCGACGGGTACGGGACTGAAGCTTTCTTT.

This clonotype was seen more than once but under ten times. This chain joins TRBV7-3 and TRBJ2-2; D might be TRBD1 or TRBD2, each matching 5 bases. The germline gives CDR1 SGHTA, CDR2 FQGTGA. Between the trimmed V and J ends, which lost 2 bases and 7 bases, there was a span of 11 bases. This CDR3 contains 14 residues. CDR3: CASSLAGARGELFF. The CDR3 DNA sequence: TGTGCCAGCAGCTTAGCCGGGGCGCGCGGGGAGCTGTTTTTT.

The chain has TRBV29-1 and TRBJ2-7; D not resolved. V was cut by 4 bases and J by 1 base, with 8 bases left in between. The germline gives CDR1 SQVTM, CDR2 ANQGSEA. The CDR3 runs to 12 residues. Written as DNA, the CDR3 is TGCAGCGTTGTGGTGAGTTCCTACGAGCAGTACTTC. The encoded protein is CSVVVSSYEQYF.

The sample holds many counts of this clonotype. The genes are TRBV20-1 and TRBJ2-1; the D gene is possibly TRBD2 (5 bases). The CDR3 consists of 15 residues. V was clipped by 1 base and J by 5 bases, with 15 bases between them. Germline V gene sequence: CDR1 DFQATT, CDR2 SNEGSKA (reference sequence). The CDR3 here is CSARVLVANNNEQFF. DNA of the CDR3: TGCAGTGCTAGAGTATTGGTAGCGAACAACAATGAGCAGTTCTTC.

This clonotype was detected many times. The J gene is TRBJ1-5, the V gene TRBV12-3 or TRBV12-4, with 7 bases identical to TRBD1. The CDR3 length is 13 residues. Trimming cost V 5 bases and J 7 bases; bases outside gene matches: 5. The CDR3 nucleotides are TGTGCCAGCAGTGAGGGGGCAGGCCAGCCCCAGCATTTT. It encodes CASSEGAGQPQHF.

This clonotype was counted at least ten times. This sequence joins TRBV7-9 and TRBJ1-1; D may be TRBD1 (6 bases). Per the germline V gene, CDR1 is SEHNR and CDR2 is FQNEAQ (reference sequence). This CDR3 is 15 amino acids long. The germline V and J ends were trimmed by 5 bases and 0 bases, with 13 bases remaining between them. The CDR3 loop reads CASSPWGGLNTEAFF. The CDR3 DNA is TGTGCCAGCAGCCCATGGGGGGGCTTGAACACTGAAGCTTTCTTT. Full variable domain (remainder filled in from reference TRBV7-9 and TRBJ1-1): DTGVSQNPRHKITKRGQNVTFRCDPISEHNRLYWYRQTLGQGPEFLTYFQNEAQLEKSRLLSDRFSAERPKGSFSTLEIQRTEQGDSAMYLCASSPWGGLNTEAFFGQGTRLTVV.

In this sample, this clonotype turned up many times. This chain links TRBV7-9 with TRBJ1-6; D gene uncertain. Trimming took 3 bases from V and 7 from J, leaving 13 bases between them. CDR3 length: 15 amino acids. From germline, CDR1 is SEHNR and CDR2 FQNEAQ (reference sequence). DNA of the CDR3: TGTGCCAGCAGCTTGGCCGAAGCCTCAAATTCACCCCTCCACTTT. Translating gives CASSLAEASNSPLHF.

This clonotype showed up many times. The chain combines TRBV27 with TRBJ2-1, with 7 bases lining up with TRBD2. This CDR3 spans 14 amino acids. Per the germline V gene, CDR1 is MNHEY and CDR2 is SMNVEV (reference sequence). The V and J ends lost 6 bases and 2 bases, in that order; junction bases with no gene match: 4. As DNA, the CDR3 is TGTGCCAGCAGGCTAGCGGAAACCTACAATGAGCAGTTCTTC. Encoded protein: CASRLAETYNEQFF.

This clonotype was seen more than once but under ten times. The chain has TRBV10-3 and TRBJ2-5; 8 bases agree with TRBD2. The CDR3 length is 14 residues. J lost 2 bases, V lost 5 bases, and 4 bases had no gene match. The germline V gene encodes CDR1 ENHRY and CDR2 SYGVKD. The CDR3 DNA follows: TGTGCCATCAGTAAGCGGGAGAGGCAAGAGACCCAGTACTTC. It is translated as CAISKRERQETQYF.

The sample holds a few counts of this clonotype. This chain links TRBV7-9 with TRBJ2-1; the D is unclear. Trimming took 4 bases from V and 9 from J, leaving 19 bases between them. The germline CDR1 and CDR2 sequences are SEHNR and FQNEAQ (reference sequence). The CDR3 length is 15 residues. CDR3: CASSSPGPTGLEQFF. The DNA of the CDR3 is TGTGCCAGCAGCTCCCCTGGTCCGACCGGCCTTGAGCAGTTCTTC.

This clonotype showed up many times. The CDR3 DNA is TGTGCCAGCAGTGAAGGAGAGACCCAGTACTTC. Translating it yields CASSEGETQYF. This rearrangement joins TRBV2 to TRBJ2-5; D call uncertain. CDR3 size: 11 residues. The germline V and J ends were trimmed by 1 base and 4 bases, with 1 base remaining between them. Germline loops: CDR1 SNHLY, CDR2 FYNNEI.

This chain joins TRBV5-1 and TRBJ2-5; 7 nucleotides line up with TRBD1. The CDR3 runs to 14 residues. The junction had 3 bases not matched to a gene; V was cut back by 4 bases and J by 0 bases. Germline CDR1 reads SGHRS; CDR2 reads YFSETQ. The CDR3 region is CASSTGQDQETQYF. The DNA for the CDR3 is TGCGCCAGCAGCACCGGACAGGACCAAGAGACCCAGTACTTC.

In its sample, this clonotype was seen a few times. V and J are TRBV5-1 and TRBJ2-7; tentative D call: TRBD2 (7 bases). From germline, CDR1 is SGHRS and CDR2 YFSETQ. CDR3 length: 16 amino acids. The ends were cut back, 4 bases at V and 3 bases at J, with 20 bases in the middle. The CDR3 DNA sequence: TGCGCCAGCAGCAAAGGGGGGGTCCAGGGGCGCTACGAGCAGTACTTC. It specifies CASSKGGVQGRYEQYF.

This clonotype was counted between two and nine times. A read error is likely, as this CDR3 ends without the conserved phenylalanine or tryptophan. The DNA is omitted, as the CDR3 cannot be located on it reliably, and the CDR3 follows TCRdb's listing. V usage is TRBV5-6 and J usage is TRBJ2-5; the table's D call, TRBD1, has no DNA check behind it. The CDR3 length equals 13 residues, ends included. The germline V gene has CDR1 SGHDT and CDR2 YYEEEE. Here the CDR3 reads CASSPGQGVPLRL.

A note on this clonotype: The conserved phenylalanine or tryptophan normally closing the CDR3 is absent here, so this likely arose from a read error. The chain carries TRBV5-1 and TRBJ2-1; TRBD2 aligns across 10 bases. In germline, CDR1 is SGHRS, CDR2 YFSETQ. The length of the CDR3 is 18 residues. Germline trimming cut 2 bases from V and 8 bases from J; bases unmatched to any gene: 16. The CDR3, as DNA: TGCGCCAGCAGCTTAGGACTAGCGGATATGCCAGCTGGGCATGAGCAGTTCATC. Encoded protein: CASSLGLADMPAGHEQFI.

The V call is TRBV27, the J call TRBJ2-1; 9 bases line up with TRBD1. J was trimmed by 8 bases and V by 3 bases; bases with no gene match: 14. CDR1 MNHEY and CDR2 SMNVEV come from the germline V gene (reference sequence). This CDR3 comprises 17 residues. CDR3 residues: CASSFSVVTGGKDEQFF. Written as DNA, the CDR3 is TGTGCCAGCAGTTTTAGTGTTGTGACAGGGGGTAAGGATGAGCAGTTCTTC.

The rearrangement uses TRBV5-1 and TRBJ2-7; D is unresolved. V lost 0 bases and J 0 bases, leaving 10 bases between the germline ends. The CDR3 is made up of 15 amino acids. Germline values: CDR1 SGHRS, CDR2 YFSETQ. In DNA form, the CDR3 reads TGCGCCAGCAGCTTGGTTTTGCGGAGCTCCTACGAGCAGTACTTC. The encoded protein is CASSLVLRSSYEQYF.

V gene TRBV12-3 or TRBV12-4 combines with J gene TRBJ2-5, with D possibly TRBD1 on 6 matching bases. The CDR3 extends over 14 amino acids. The V end was cut by 6 bases, the J end by 5 bases, with 16 bases between. CDR3 loop: CASSPLTGPETQYF. CDR3 coding DNA: TGTGCCAGCAGCCCCCTCACAGGGCCGGAGACCCAGTACTTC.

This clonotype was counted at least ten times. This sequence joins TRBV5-1 and TRBJ2-1; the D gene could be TRBD1 or TRBD2 (5 bases each). V was shortened by 0 bases and J by 3 bases, with 16 bases between the two germline ends. Germline-derived CDR1 and CDR2 are SGHRS and YFSETQ. The CDR3 spans 17 residues. CDR3 DNA: TGCGCCAGCAGCTTGGGGCATTGGGGGAGTAGCTACAATGAGCAGTTCTTC. It encodes CASSLGHWGSSYNEQFF.

The chain is built from TRBV12-3 or TRBV12-4 and TRBJ1-5; weak D call: TRBD1 (5 bases). Trimming stripped 9 bases from V and 6 bases from J, with 15 bases between. The CDR3 has 13 residues. In DNA, the CDR3 is TGTGCCAGTGGCGGGACTCTTGGTCAGCCCCAGCATTTT. Translated, it gives CASGGTLGQPQHF.